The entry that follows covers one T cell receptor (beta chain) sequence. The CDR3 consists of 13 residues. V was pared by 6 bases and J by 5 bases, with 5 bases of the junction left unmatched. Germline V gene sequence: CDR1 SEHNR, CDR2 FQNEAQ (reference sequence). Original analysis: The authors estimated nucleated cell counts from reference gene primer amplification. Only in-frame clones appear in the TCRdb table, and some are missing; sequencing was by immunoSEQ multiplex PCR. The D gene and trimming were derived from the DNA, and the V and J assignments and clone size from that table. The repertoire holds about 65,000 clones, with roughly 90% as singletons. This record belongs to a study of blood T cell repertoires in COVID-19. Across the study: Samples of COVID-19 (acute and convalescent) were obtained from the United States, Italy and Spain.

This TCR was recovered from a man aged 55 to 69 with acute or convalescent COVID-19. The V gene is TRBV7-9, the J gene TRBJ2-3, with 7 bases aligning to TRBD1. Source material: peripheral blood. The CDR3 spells CASSSTGVDTQYF. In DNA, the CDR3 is TGTGCCAGCAGTTCCACAGGGGTAGATACGCAGTATTTT.